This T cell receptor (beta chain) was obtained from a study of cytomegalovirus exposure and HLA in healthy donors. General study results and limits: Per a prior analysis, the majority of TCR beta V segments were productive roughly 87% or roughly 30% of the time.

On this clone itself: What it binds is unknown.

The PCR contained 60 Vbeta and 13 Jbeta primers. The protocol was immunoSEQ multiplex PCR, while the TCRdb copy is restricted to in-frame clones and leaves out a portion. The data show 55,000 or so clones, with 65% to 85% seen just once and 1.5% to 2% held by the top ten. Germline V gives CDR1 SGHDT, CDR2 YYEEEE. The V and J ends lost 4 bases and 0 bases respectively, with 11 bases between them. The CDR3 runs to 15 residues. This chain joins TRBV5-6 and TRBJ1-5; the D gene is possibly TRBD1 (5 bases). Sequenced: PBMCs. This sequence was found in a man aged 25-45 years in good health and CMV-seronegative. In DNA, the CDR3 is TGTGCCAGCAGCAAGGGACTCCATAGCAATCAGCCCCAGCATTTT. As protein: CASSKGLHSNQPQHF.